A selection of T cell receptor beta chains follows, all from one sample in a study of OX40 agonist ivuxolimab in advanced cancers. Clones were sequenced by immunoSEQ multiplex PCR, and TCRdb holds only the in-frame ones, with some missing. The sample lists 25,000 or so clones; about 90% were seen once. The material sequenced was CD4+ or CD8+ T cells sorted from blood, taken in a trial of the OX40 agonist ivuxolimab. These receptors originate from an adult with an advanced solid tumor such as melanoma, head and neck, liver or kidney cancer. The CDR3 runs from the conserved cysteine through the conserved F or W. The D gene is left open where the match is weak. The size entry is marked missing in some rows and otherwise reads once, few, many or a size class.

clone_size	j_call	v_call	d_call	cdr3_aa	cdr3_nt
NA	TRBJ1-2	TRBV4-1	NA	CASSSWEDYGYTF	TGCGCCAGCAGCTCCTGGGAGGACTATGGCTACACCTTC
NA	TRBJ2-5	TRBV19	NA	CASCSSGTAKGPQYF	TGTGCCAGTTGCAGCTCCGGGACGGCAAAAGGGCCCCAGTACTTC
NA	TRBJ1-6	TRBV19	NA	CASSSPENSPLHF	TGTGCCAGTAGTAGCCCGGAAAATTCACCCCTCCACTTT
NA	TRBJ2-1	TRBV10-1	NA	CASSVGTGGNEQFF	TGCGCCAGCAGTGTTGGGACTGGTGGCAATGAGCAGTTCTTC
NA	TRBJ2-5	TRBV5-1	TRBD2	CASSLGTTQETQYF	TGCGCCAGCAGCCTCGGGACTACCCAAGAGACCCAGTACTTC
NA	TRBJ2-5	TRBV5-1	TRBD2	CASSLQLAGETQYF	TGCGCCAGCAGCTTGCAACTAGCGGGAGAGACCCAGTACTTC
NA	TRBJ2-7	TRBV10-3	TRBD1	CAISPSGTGSREQYF	TGTGCCATCAGCCCCTCCGGGACAGGGTCCCGCGAGCAGTACTTC
few	TRBJ2-1	TRBV19	NA	CASRPGRPSYNEQFF	TGTGCCAGCAGACCGGGACGGCCATCCTACAATGAGCAGTTCTTC
NA	TRBJ2-7	TRBV7-9	NA	CASSDRRDFTYEQYF	TGTGCCAGCAGCGATAGAAGGGACTTTACCTACGAGCAGTACTTC
few	TRBJ2-7	TRBV28	TRBD2	CASSFLAGEQYF	TGTGCCAGCAGTTTTCTAGCGGGCGAGCAGTACTTC
NA	TRBJ2-7	TRBV29-1	NA	CSGMVGTYEQYF	TGCAGCGGGATGGTGGGAACCTACGAGCAGTACTTC
medium-sized	TRBJ1-1	TRBV5-1	NA	CASSLATGTLEAFF	TGCGCCAGCAGCTTGGCCACCGGGACACTTGAAGCTTTCTTT
NA	TRBJ2-5	TRBV18	NA	CASSPPGQRKETQYF	TGTGCCAGCTCACCACCTGGACAGCGGAAAGAGACCCAGTACTTC
NA	TRBJ2-2	TRBV7-2	TRBD2	CASSLVVLAGDGGELFF	TGTGCCAGCAGCTTAGTTGTTCTAGCGGGAGACGGCGGGGAGCTGTTTTTT
NA	TRBJ1-4	TRBV30	TRBD1	CAWSPGQGAREKLFF	TGTGCCTGGAGCCCCGGACAGGGGGCTCGTGAAAAACTGTTTTTT
NA	TRBJ1-2	TRBV6-5	TRBD1	CASSYSTGANYGYTF	TGTGCCAGCAGTTACTCGACAGGGGCTAACTATGGCTACACCTTC
NA	TRBJ2-1	TRBV4-2	TRBD1	CASSHPSTGVKYNEQFF	TGTGCCAGCAGCCACCCGTCGACAGGGGTGAAGTACAATGAGCAGTTCTTC
NA	TRBJ2-5	TRBV2	NA	CASRETGIETQYF	TGTGCCAGCAGAGAGACAGGAATAGAGACCCAGTACTTC
NA	TRBJ1-2	TRBV19	TRBD1	CASSVGQSYYGYTF	TGTGCCAGTAGTGTGGGACAGTCGTACTATGGCTACACCTTC
NA	TRBJ2-1	TRBV6-5	NA	CASSYSGGMGYNEQFF	TGTGCCAGCAGTTACTCGGGCGGGATGGGTTACAATGAGCAGTTCTTC
NA	TRBJ2-5	TRBV5-1	TRBD1	CASSFTQTGEETQYF	TGCGCCAGCAGCTTTACCCAAACAGGGGAAGAGACCCAGTACTTC
NA	TRBJ2-6	TRBV7-9	TRBD1	CASSLGTGGDAGANVLTF	TGTGCCAGCAGCTTAGGGACAGGGGGAGACGCTGGGGCCAACGTCCTGACTTTC
NA	TRBJ2-3	TRBV29-1	TRBD1	CSGGDRITDTQYF	TGCAGCGGGGGGGACAGGATCACAGATACGCAGTATTTT
NA	TRBJ1-1	TRBV6-5	NA	CASSPRRGRPAFF	TGTGCCAGCAGTCCGCGCCGGGGGAGACCAGCTTTCTTT
NA	TRBJ2-1	TRBV19	NA	CASSMFLGDNEQFF	TGTGCCAGTAGTATGTTTCTAGGAGACAATGAGCAGTTCTTC
NA	TRBJ2-3	TRBV7-2	NA	CASSFTDTQYF	TGTGCCAGCAGCTTCACAGATACGCAGTATTTT
NA	TRBJ2-3	TRBV9	NA	CASSVGPTDTQYF	TGTGCCAGCAGCGTAGGGCCCACAGATACGCAGTATTTT
NA	TRBJ1-1	TRBV29-1	NA	CSVVAQRNTEAFF	TGCAGCGTTGTAGCGCAAAGGAACACTGAAGCTTTCTTT
NA	TRBJ2-7	TRBV7-3	NA	CASSQPPGEQYF	TGTGCCAGCAGCCAGCCCCCCGGCGAGCAGTACTTC
NA	TRBJ2-5	TRBV28	NA	CASSLGAQETQYF	TGTGCCAGCAGTCTGGGGGCCCAAGAGACCCAGTACTTC
NA	TRBJ2-1	TRBV19	TRBD2	CASSIGTSGVEQFF	TGTGCCAGTAGTATCGGGACTAGCGGGGTTGAGCAGTTCTTC
NA	TRBJ2-1	TRBV11-3	NA	CASRRDHEQFF	TGTGCCAGCAGAAGGGACCATGAGCAGTTCTTC
once	TRBJ2-7	TRBV4-2	TRBD2	CASSQDPTGGQSYEQYF	TGTGCCAGCAGCCAAGATCCCACGGGAGGGCAATCCTACGAGCAGTACTTC
NA	TRBJ2-1	TRBV4-2	TRBD2	CASSQGLAGGTNEQFF	TGTGCCAGCAGCCAAGGACTAGCGGGAGGGACCAATGAGCAGTTCTTC
NA	TRBJ1-1	TRBV5-1	NA	CASSFQGNTEAFF	TGCGCCAGCAGCTTTCAGGGGAACACTGAAGCTTTCTTT
NA	TRBJ1-5	TRBV2	NA	CASSGRSNQPQHF	TGTGCCAGCAGTGGGCGGAGCAATCAGCCCCAGCATTTT
NA	TRBJ2-5	TRBV19	TRBD1	CASSSPGQGTAETQYF	TGTGCCAGTAGTAGTCCGGGACAGGGCACTGCGGAGACCCAGTACTTC
NA	TRBJ2-5	TRBV30	TRBD1	CAWAGQGGFLQETQYF	TGTGCCTGGGCGGGACAGGGGGGCTTCCTGCAAGAGACCCAGTACTTC
NA	TRBJ1-2	TRBV2	NA	CASSELAGTYGYTF	TGTGCCAGCAGTGAATTGGCAGGGACCTATGGCTACACCTTC
NA	TRBJ1-3	TRBV7-9	NA	CASSPLGVGNTIYF	TGTGCCAGCAGCCCACTGGGGGTCGGAAACACCATATATTTT
NA	TRBJ2-1	TRBV4-1	TRBD2	CASSQVPSGSIYEQFF	TGCGCCAGCAGCCAAGTCCCTAGCGGGAGTATCTATGAGCAGTTCTTC
once	TRBJ2-7	TRBV6-5	TRBD1	CASSYRQGYEQYF	TGTGCCAGCAGTTACCGACAGGGCTACGAGCAGTACTTC
NA	TRBJ2-7	TRBV4-2	NA	CASSLEGGPHLQEQYF	TGTGCCAGCAGCCTAGAAGGGGGGCCTCACCTACAAGAGCAGTACTTC
NA	TRBJ2-7	TRBV10-2	TRBD2	CASSGLAGGIGEQYF	TGCGCCAGCAGCGGACTAGCGGGAGGTATAGGCGAGCAGTACTTC
NA	TRBJ2-3	TRBV7-3	NA	CASSSYTDTQYF	TGTGCCAGCAGCTCATACACAGATACGCAGTATTTT
NA	TRBJ1-1	TRBV11-3	NA	CASSLTGGGEAFF	TGTGCCAGCAGCTTAACGGGAGGCGGTGAAGCTTTCTTT
NA	TRBJ2-5	TRBV7-8	TRBD2	CASSPRLAGGLGETQYF	TGTGCCAGCAGCCCCAGACTAGCGGGAGGGCTTGGAGAGACCCAGTACTTC
NA	TRBJ1-5	TRBV6-5	NA	CASSYSGRQPQHF	TGTGCCAGCAGTTACTCTGGACGGCAGCCCCAGCATTTT
NA	TRBJ1-4	TRBV29-1	NA	CSVEGTSGTNEKLFF	TGCAGCGTTGAGGGAACGTCGGGAACTAATGAAAAACTGTTTTTT
NA	TRBJ1-2	TRBV9	NA	CASSAEDTRLPTNGYTF	TGTGCCAGCAGCGCTGAGGACACAAGACTACCAACTAATGGCTACACCTTC
NA	TRBJ1-1	TRBV5-5	NA	CASSLQPENTEAFF	TGTGCCAGCAGCTTGCAGCCGGAAAACACTGAAGCTTTCTTT
NA	TRBJ2-5	TRBV19	NA	CASGRYQETQYF	TGTGCCAGTGGACGGTACCAAGAGACCCAGTACTTC
NA	TRBJ1-2	TRBV25-1	NA	CASGPSYYYGYTF	TGTGCCAGCGGCCCGTCCTATTACTATGGCTACACCTTC
NA	TRBJ2-7	TRBV5-1	TRBD2	CASSSSGTSGRSYEQYF	TGCGCCAGCAGCTCTTCTGGGACTAGCGGGAGGTCTTACGAGCAGTACTTC
NA	TRBJ1-6	TRBV6-6	NA	CASSPRENSPLHF	TGTGCCAGCAGTCCACGGGAGAATTCACCCCTCCACTTT